This T cell receptor beta chain was sequenced for a study of cytomegalovirus exposure and HLA in healthy donors (dated by TCRdb to 2015 to 2018). Broadly, across the study: According to an earlier analysis of several hundred of the donors, about 179 million T cells yielded roughly 100 million unique TCR beta sequences and around 280 Gb of sequence data. Using immunosequencing, the study profiled T cell repertoires from fewer than 700 subjects and related those repertoires to cytomegalovirus serostatus. Because of strong linkage in the cohort, roughly five DR-DQ haplotypes were treated as single units for association and clustering. On average, approximately 250,000 unique TCR beta nucleotide sequences were sequenced per donor among a few hundred genotyped donors of the cohort, with around 19% of those sequences being non-productive. Among the roughly 370 genotyped donors, around 81% belonged to the genetic ancestry cluster associated with self-reported Caucasian donors. The number of donors typed differed by locus, with about 629-630 for A, B, C, DRB1 and DQB1, over 500 for DQA1, approximately 580 for DPA1, and some 440 for DPB1. To predict cytomegalovirus infection status, the study brought together high-throughput TCR immunosequencing, statistical association of individual TCRs with disease status, and machine learning. In a later genetic analysis, genome-wide SNP genotypes for about three fifths of the roughly 670 donors were used, and that subset was treated as a discovery cohort. Donor age, sex, ethnicity and CMV serostatus were compiled alongside the repertoire data. HLA typing covered class I and class II loci at four-digit resolution. To decide whether each TCR beta V gene segment behaved as functional or pseudogenic, an earlier analysis of some 600 of the donors relied on high-throughput TCR beta sequencing. To study patterns of TCR occurrence, a later analysis re-analyzed previously published TCR beta repertoires from around 660 donors and added high-resolution HLA genotyping. The study aimed to test whether signatures of past pathogen exposure could be identified by cataloging public T cell receptors. Every discovery cohort repertoire had been produced on one sequencing platform. An early release covering about 600 HLA-typed donors comprised 250 to 350 gigabases of sequencing data and around 80 million unique TCR sequences. In the later analysis, no new phenotypic data were used to find candidate immune exposures; instead, reliance was placed on TCR beta sequences and their occurrence across donors. A separate validation cohort of some 130 different subjects was used in addition to the roughly 700-subject first cohort. The investigation overall reported the following: The earlier analysis of 587 of the donors excluded 15 to 20 rarely observed V segments, including chromosome 9 orphons, because counts were too low. A total of 150 or so TCR beta chains were listed by the study as associated with cytomegalovirus. Across donors, most TCR sequences were observed very rarely, whereas some public TCRs were present in many individuals. In both the original and validation cohorts, the classifier was reported to diagnose cytomegalovirus status with high specificity and sensitivity. Broadly in line with IMGT annotations, most TCR beta V segments showed up in productive rearrangements about 87% or about 30% of the time in an earlier analysis of some 590 of the donors. In a later analysis, HLA-associated TCR beta chains were found to be more clonally expanded and to have lower generation probabilities than equally common non-associated chains. In a later genetic analysis, fewer N-insertions in productive TCRs were reported among donors in an Asian-associated ancestry cluster than the approximately 670-donor mean. A further reported finding was that TCR beta sequences accurately predicted the HLA-A and HLA-B alleles for most subjects in the first cohort. Correlated functional status among segregating V segments might be attributable to linkage disequilibrium, but an unknown experimental factor could not be ruled out. For the cohort, immune exposure information was limited to CMV serostatus. Assigning TCR associations to individual alleles was difficult when HLA alleles, especially DR and DQ, strongly co-occurred. According to a later analysis, TCR association rates differed among HLA loci, with DRB1 alleles showing the most associated TCRs and HLA-C alleles showing the fewest. This cohort had only TCR beta chains sequenced, and the lack of alpha or paired-chain data limited which features could be detected. In vitro tests confirmed that a few of the cytomegalovirus-associated TCR beta chains recognize cytomegalovirus antigens. Specific HLA alleles were associated with 16,951 TCR beta sequences at a false discovery rate of 0.05 in a later analysis. The sequencing pipeline was judged likely to have produced a cluster of highly shared sequence variants as a technical artifact. HLA typing was unavailable for some donors at each locus, so association tests used only the typed subset. The 87-base-pair reads could not distinguish some IMGT-functional V segments, including TRBV6-2 and TRBV6-3, so those segments were excluded. A later analysis found that most CMV-associated TCR beta chains appeared HLA-restricted, with HLA associations seemingly driven largely by CMV exposure. The authors suggested that the approach could potentially be generalized to other disease states and immunological phenotypes. Roughly uniform sequencing depth across donors was assumed in presence/absence analyses, although this assumption may not hold. Several of the top co-occurrence clusters appeared to be linked to parvovirus B19, influenza, CMV and Epstein-Barr virus, according to a later analysis. In a later genetic analysis, a missense DCLRE1C variant was associated with V-gene and J-gene trimming of TCR beta chains, and the association was replicated in an independent cohort.

With respect to this clone: The antigen it binds to is not known. Per-nucleotide qualities are absent, and no much larger clonotype sits a single base away.

From cysteine to phenylalanine, the CDR3 is 15 amino acids long. The entry retains the CDR3 DNA only, 45 bases that are in frame from base 1. V loses 6 bases at its end and J loses 3 bases; junction bases beyond the gene matches: 10. The germline V gene yields MDHEN for CDR1 and SYDVKM for CDR2. In total, fewer than 750 healthy bone marrow donors made up the cohort. At the time of sampling, every cohort member was nominally healthy, though immune exposures that went unrecorded were likely present. The donor tested CMV seronegative and was one of the 352 seronegative cohort members. Every donor gave a peripheral blood sample, and the peripheral blood mononuclear cells from that sample were used for TCR beta sequencing. The Qiagen DNeasy Blood Extraction Kit was used to extract genomic DNA from the blood cell samples. Receptor amplification or capture employed the immunoSEQ multiplex PCR assay. For the multiplex PCR, a mixture combining 60 forward primers for TCR Vbeta segments and 13 reverse primers for TCR Jbeta segments was used. The CDR3 region of rearranged TCR beta genes was amplified from genomic DNA by a multiplex PCR assay. On the Illumina HiSeq System, the amplified TCR beta libraries were sequenced as 87-base-pair reads. The authors' analysis ran thus. A later analysis counted around 72 million unique TCR beta chains across the 650 to 700 repertoires, and about 10 million of these chains were shared by at least two donors. To remove PCR and sequencing errors, raw reads were error-corrected and collapsed into unique sequences using a nearest-neighbor algorithm that merged closely related sequences. CDR3 sequences were aligned to IMGT reference sequences to assign V, D and J gene segments. For a sequence to be retained, a match of at least six nucleotides was required to both a V gene segment and a J gene segment. A rearrangement was called productive if the CDR3 had no stop codons and remained in frame with V and J, and every other rearrangement was called non-productive. Following IMGT convention, CDR3 was defined as the stretch from the second conserved V-encoded cysteine to the conserved J-encoded phenylalanine. In an earlier analysis of around 540 of the donors, sequences lacking an unambiguous match to a single V gene segment were excluded. An earlier analysis of 587 of the donors called V segments functional above 56.7% productive rearrangements and segregating when the between-donor standard deviation exceeded 5%. A statistical classification framework was built to diagnose cytomegalovirus status from the catalog of TCR beta chain sequences. In a later analysis, TCR nucleotide sequences were compared against IMGT/GENE-DB human TR gene sequences so that V and J genes could be assigned. The TCRdist pipeline was used in a later analysis to assign CDR3 sequences and most-parsimonious VDJ recombination scenarios. In a later analysis, every TCR beta chain was defined by the combination of its CDR3 amino acid sequence and its V-gene family, and reads without a unique V-gene family were dropped. As a way to deal with suspected cross-contamination and a sequencing artifact, a later analysis dropped 592 nucleotide sequences that were highly shared and had low generation probability. A later analysis calculated a clonal expansion index for each public chain from normalized within-repertoire ranks of inferred template counts. Generation probabilities in a later analysis came from a VDJ recombination model fitted to out-of-frame rearrangements, and those results were checked against IGoR. In a later analysis, hypergeometric tests were used to score TCR-TCR, TCR-HLA and TCR-CMV co-occurrence, with a repertoire-size bias correction applied to TCR pairs. False discovery rates were estimated in a later analysis by permuting HLA or CMV assignments 20 times. In a later analysis, co-occurring TCRs were grouped using DBSCAN, with TCRdist sequence similarity added in when clustering inside HLA-allele-positive subsets. For co-occurrence clustering, repertoires with fewer than 30,000 or more than 120,000 public chains were excluded, along with roughly 5 repertoires with anomalous nucleotide sharing. TCRdb took over this immuneACCESS table, retaining in-frame rearrangements with V and J assigned. Such tables are incomplete; in checked studies, under half of the missing clones stem from an unresolved V gene, and the remainder is unexplained. D and trimming were read from the DNA, whereas the V and J calls and clone size are those reported in that table. The table for this sample lists approximately 290,000 clones; roughly 80% of them were counted only once. Of the sample, over 0.3% is held by the ten largest clones.

The chain is made from TRBV28 and TRBJ2-7, with 8 junctional bases fitting TRBD1. This TCR was recovered from a girl between 2 and 10 years old in good health and CMV-seronegative. Material: PBMCs. The nucleotides read TGTGCCAGCAGCCCGCCGGACAGGGTCAGCTACGAGCAGTACTTC. It specifies CASSPPDRVSYEQYF.